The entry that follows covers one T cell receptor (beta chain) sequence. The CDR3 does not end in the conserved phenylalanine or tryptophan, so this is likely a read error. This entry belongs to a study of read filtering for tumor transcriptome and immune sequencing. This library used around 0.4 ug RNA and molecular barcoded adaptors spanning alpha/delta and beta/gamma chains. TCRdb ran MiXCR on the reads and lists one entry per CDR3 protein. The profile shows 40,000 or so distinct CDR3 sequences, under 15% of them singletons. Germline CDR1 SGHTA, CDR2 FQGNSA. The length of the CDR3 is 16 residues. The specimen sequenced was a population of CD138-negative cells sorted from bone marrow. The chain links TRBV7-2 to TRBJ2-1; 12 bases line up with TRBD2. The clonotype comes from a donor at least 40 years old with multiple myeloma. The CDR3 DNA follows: TGTGCCGGCAGCTTAGGCCTAGCGGGAGGGCCTTACGAGCAGTTCTTA. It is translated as CAGSLGLAGGPYEQFL.